This is a list of T cell receptor beta chains from one sample in a study of breast tumors, draining lymph nodes, adjacent tissues. A single record per CDR3 protein comes from TCRdb applying MiXCR to the multiplex PCR reads. The table shows some 120,000 distinct CDR3 sequences, with approximately 22% occurring only once. Sequenced material: axillary lymph node tissue. The receptors shown here come from a female donor with breast cancer. Some clones in this sample may be carry-over from other donors' samples. CDR3s leave out the opening cysteine and the closing phenylalanine or tryptophan.

v_call,cdr3_length,j_call,cdr3_aa
TRBV6-1,17,TRBJ2-7,ASSDKWTSGRSVGNEQY
TRBV5-6,13,TRBJ1-5,ASSPDTYSNQPQH
TRBV20-1,17,TRBJ2-5,SATNGLAGGPLLQETQY
TRBV24-1,13,TRBJ2-1,ATSSAVNVRDEQF
TRBV27,13,TRBJ1-4,ASSQIQGAAEKLF
TRBV7-9,10,TRBJ1-4,ASSFPPGKLF
TRBV4-1,14,TRBJ2-1,ASSQGTSGSYNEQF
TRBV4-2,15,TRBJ2-1,ASSQESGLAARNEQF
TRBV5-6,10,TRBJ2-1,ASSPGNNEQF
TRBV18,14,TRBJ2-2,ASSPQAQTSTGELF
TRBV6-5,11,TRBJ2-7,ASSYDSRYEQY
TRBV12-5,12,TRBJ1-2,ASGLAGTADGYT
TRBV20-1,14,TRBJ1-6,SARGGPQEANSPLH
TRBV28,14,TRBJ2-5,ASRLLQDPPPAAHF
TRBV6-5,12,TRBJ2-5,ASRFQGVRGTQY
TRBV20-1,14,TRBJ2-1,SAESDRSVRRNEQF
TRBV6-6,14,TRBJ1-5,ASSGVGQYSNQPQH
TRBV5-1,13,TRBJ2-7,ASSLWGLEGHEQY
TRBV20-1,13,TRBJ2-7,SARDQVSWYAEQY
TRBV30,15,TRBJ2-6,AWRPAGWSSGANVLT
TRBV11-3,11,TRBJ2-2,ASSLEGWGELF
TRBV4-2,13,TRBJ2-5,ASSQAGLAGETQY
TRBV9,12,TRBJ2-7,ASGPPGTGYEQY
TRBV20-1,9,TRBJ2-7,SARHTGTKY
TRBV5-6,11,TRBJ2-7,ASSFRASYEQY
TRBV5-1,11,TRBJ2-1,ASSWGQGGEQF
TRBV6-1,12,TRBJ2-5,ASLKGAAGETQY
TRBV6-2/TRBV6-3,13,TRBJ2-5,ASSYGSGGQETQY
TRBV12-3/TRBV12-4,12,TRBJ1-2,ASSFFPGNYGYT
TRBV28,13,TRBJ1-2,ASSFGLTGSYGYT
TRBV5-1,15,TRBJ2-3,ASSLSSRGVFADTQY
TRBV27,11,TRBJ2-7,ASSQLGSYEQY
TRBV5-6,12,TRBJ2-7,ASSSSGSEVEQY
TRBV5-8,15,TRBJ2-1,ASSLSYSTGGYNEQF
TRBV5-4,11,TRBJ1-2,ASNLGTSNFYT
TRBV30,14,TRBJ1-2,AWSDTGGRSSYGYT
TRBV9,13,TRBJ1-3,ASSVGSGAGNTIY
TRBV6-1,12,TRBJ1-2,ASTPGQGPYGYT
TRBV30,12,TRBJ2-5,AWIPSGFRETQY
TRBV19,16,TRBJ2-3,ASRPRGERGRGTDTQY
TRBV5-6,16,TRBJ2-7,ASSLDGGLGLAGNEQY
TRBV28,12,TRBJ2-1,ASSLSEGYNEQF
TRBV2,12,TRBJ1-6,ASSKTAYNSPLH
TRBV20-1,12,TRBJ2-7,SARDSRAPPGQY
TRBV19,14,TRBJ2-5,ASSMGAAGGKETQY